A selection of T cell receptor beta chains follows, all from one sample in a study of T cell responses to AZD1222 COVID-19 vaccine. Clones were read by immunoSEQ multiplex PCR, and TCRdb kept only the in-frame ones, dropping some. The table records 150,000 to 200,000 clones, 85% to 95% of them present only once. The sequencing used peripheral blood, collected 28 days after the second AZD1222 dose. The receptors come from an adult who received the AZD1222 COVID-19 vaccine. CDR3s include the opening cysteine and the closing phenylalanine or tryptophan. Each record gives: clone size, V gene, J gene, CDR3 protein. Only some rows state a clone size, as once, few, many or a class for expanded clones.

>.|TRBV9|TRBJ1-3
CASSVGSGALGNTIYF
>once|TRBV12-3/TRBV12-4|TRBJ1-4
CAVSPGGGEKLFF
>.|TRBV6-5|TRBJ2-7
CASSYSTGGSYEQYF
>.|TRBV3-1/TRBV3-2|TRBJ2-5
CASSLGLAGVQGTQYF
>.|TRBV4-3|TRBJ2-1
CASSQDLRTGGSYNEQFF
>.|TRBV29-1|TRBJ1-4
CSVALGTDLNEKLFF
>.|TRBV5-1|TRBJ1-1
CAIQVGTEAFF
>once|TRBV10-3|TRBJ1-2
CAISGHTYGYTF
>.|TRBV14|TRBJ1-1
CASSPRTMNTEAFF
>.|TRBV10-3|TRBJ1-2
CASRGAEDFNYGYTF
>.|TRBV5-1|TRBJ2-5
CASSFRGPDGVPQYF
>.|TRBV4-1|TRBJ1-5
CASSQEGAGQPQHF
>.|TRBV9|TRBJ2-1
CASSVAGGTSYNEQFF
>.|TRBV7-9|TRBJ1-1
CASSLLSLMNTEAFF
>.|TRBV2|TRBJ2-3
CASRMSTDTQYF
>.|TRBV19|TRBJ1-1
CASSIYTGVNTEAFF
>.|TRBV7-9|TRBJ2-5
CASSRDRATSETQYF
>once|TRBV2|TRBJ2-5
CASQTSGGVETQYF
>.|TRBV7-2|TRBJ1-3
CASSLVGTSGNTIYF
>.|TRBV7-2|TRBJ2-2
CASSPGQGATGELFF
>.|TRBV9|TRBJ1-3
CASSVEGNPSSGNTIYF
>.|TRBV6-2/TRBV6-3|TRBJ1-4
CASSYTFGTPIPTNEKLFF
>.|TRBV18|TRBJ1-1
CASSLRTGNTEAFF
>.|TRBV6-1|TRBJ1-5
CASSEADRSRAQHF
>.|TRBV30|TRBJ2-7
CAWSRGFGEQYF
>.|TRBV25-1|TRBJ2-5
CASSGAGAGTQYF
>.|TRBV18|TRBJ1-5
CASSLSPDNQPQHF
>.|TRBV11-3|TRBJ2-1
CASSSSRGGTGTYNEQFF
>.|TRBV7-3|TRBJ1-3
CASSYTFGNTIYF
>.|TRBV28|TRBJ2-5
CASSLAGLQEAQYF
>.|TRBV13|TRBJ1-5
CASSADRDQPQHF
>.|TRBV11-2|TRBJ1-3
CASSLTISGNTIYF
>.|TRBV5-1|TRBJ1-3
CASSPNGGNSGNTIYF
>once|TRBV15|TRBJ1-5
CATSRSAVGNQPQHF
>.|TRBV12-3/TRBV12-4|TRBJ1-1
CASSFASEAFF
>.|TRBV7-8|TRBJ2-7
CASSLGGEKYEQYF
>.|TRBV2|TRBJ1-1
CASSSGGRAFF
>.|TRBV10-3|TRBJ1-5
CASSTGAPNQPQHF
>.|TRBV19|TRBJ1-5
CASSMGQTYQPQHF
>.|TRBV6-5|TRBJ1-3
CASRNRESGNTIYF
>.|TRBV6-4|TRBJ2-2
CASSMERDTGELFF
>.|TRBV3-1/TRBV3-2|TRBJ1-3
CASSQDPRGPYSGNTIYF
>.|TRBV7-9|TRBJ2-1
CASSFMGQANNEQFF
>.|TRBV3-1/TRBV3-2|TRBJ1-2
CASSPSHAGGVGYTF
>.|TRBV11-2|TRBJ1-5
CASSWGTGGYNQPQHF
>.|TRBV5-1|TRBJ1-2
CASSLERNGYTF
>.|TRBV28|TRBJ2-3
CASSSLERGLPSTDTQYF
>.|TRBV7-6|TRBJ2-5
CASSLGLAGDSGETQYF
>.|TRBV5-4|TRBJ2-1
CASSLAQAGGSYNEQFF
>once|TRBV6-6|TRBJ2-1
CASSPIAGGYNNEQFF
>.|TRBV7-9|TRBJ1-5
CASSLVGGGQPQHF
>.|TRBV21-1|TRBJ1-1
CASSKGRGLHTEAFF
>.|TRBV10-3|TRBJ1-1
CAITLALSTEAFF
>.|TRBV28|TRBJ1-1
CASSSGGRQAEAFF
>once|TRBV4-1|TRBJ1-5
CASSQDSQNNQPQHF
>.|TRBV7-9|TRBJ1-2
CASSLRGGYTF
>once|TRBV11-2|TRBJ2-3
CASSLKPGSADTQYF
>many|TRBV27|TRBJ1-5
CASSLLSSANQPQHF
>.|TRBV30|TRBJ2-1
CAWAPPTGGPYNEQFF
>.|TRBV28|TRBJ2-1
CASSVGGTYNEQFF